This T cell receptor beta chain derives from a study of cytomegalovirus exposure and HLA in healthy donors. Study-level background: In an early release, HLA-typed donors contributed roughly 85 million unique TCR sequences. Whole-study results and caveats: Accurate prediction of most subjects' HLA-A and HLA-B alleles from TCR beta sequences was reported.

Per the germline V gene, CDR1 is GTSNPN and CDR2 is SVGIG (reference sequence). CDR3 length equals 13 residues. V lost 0 bases, J lost 4 bases, and 9 bases lay in between. This clone has a handful of counts. What it binds is not known. Donors had nominal health at sampling but likely had unrecorded immune exposures. 13 Jbeta primers and 60 Vbeta primers were used for the PCR. Measured with immunoSEQ multiplex PCR; TCRdb has only the in-frame clones, and not every one. The table includes tens of thousands of clones, over 75% detected once. The sequence came from a female donor in good health and CMV-seronegative. Sample: PBMCs. The V gene is TRBV30, the J gene TRBJ1-2; D is unclear. The CDR3 loop is CAWSVSLGYGYTF. CDR3 coding DNA: TGTGCCTGGAGTGTTTCTCTCGGCTATGGCTACACCTTC.